This entry is about one TCR beta chain. Its antigen remains undetermined. No base qualities exist here, and no much larger clone lies one base off it. Deep-resolution immunoSEQ TCR-beta sequencing was performed on DNA from uncultured naive and memory CD4+ T cells. On the authors' methods: During preprocessing, nonproductive sequences were removed, as were CDR3s that did not start with C, did not end with F or W, or were shorter than 7 amino acids. Cultured and uncultured naive and memory CD4+ repertoires were searched for CDR3s previously identified as spike- and CEF-reactive. CDR3 homology was quantified as pairwise Levenshtein distance, calculated with the stringdist R package after three terminal residues were trimmed from each end. TCRdb took over this immuneACCESS table, retaining in-frame rearrangements with V and J assigned. Such tables are incomplete; in checked studies, under half of the missing clones stem from an unresolved V gene, and the remainder is unexplained. V, J and clone size reflect that table, while D and trimming were determined from the DNA. The sample contains just under 65,000 clones, over 90% of them found a single time. Clones ranked in the top ten supply 0.13% to 0.15% of the sample.

These data belong to a study of CD4 T cells in relation to SARS-CoV-2 and coronaviruses (TCRdb year 2021). About the study as a whole: HLA restriction was mapped for shared crossreactive spike epitopes using patient-derived lymphoblastoid cell lines. A different, Illumina-based TCR-beta assay was used to sequence expansion assays from other donors in the study. Samples from a few pre-COVID donors and the naive versus memory experiments were sequenced with the Adaptive Biotechnologies TCR-sequencing kit; other data were Illumina-based. Memory CD4+ T cell crossreactivity between SARS-CoV-2 and common cold coronavirus spike proteins was assessed at the TCR clonotype level in the study.

General conclusions and limits of the study: In around two thirds of donors, memory CD4+ clonotypes turned up that crossrecognized SARS-CoV-2 and at least one common cold coronavirus spike. Naive versus memory sequencing indicated that memory recall responses, rather than primary responses primed during culture, are detected by the assay. Significantly weaker SARS-CoV-2-driven expansion was shown by crossreactive clones than by monoreactive clones, consistent with antigenic imprinting. Crossreactivity analysis centred on spike protein, so crossreactivity against other viral proteins was not assessed. Because no donor provided both pre-pandemic and post-infection samples, tracing the source of pre-existing responses was limited. The study was constrained by small numbers of patients and of tested TCRs.

CD4+ T cells from unexposed donors were collected before the COVID-19 pandemic (2011-2018). Naive and memory CD4+ T cells were separated from cryopreserved PBMCs by CD4 enrichment followed by EasySep naive CD4+ T cell enrichment. Leukapheresis product for the unexposed donors was purchased commercially. PBMCs were isolated from leukapheresis product or whole blood by Ficoll-Paque PLUS gradient centrifugation. PBMCs were either used fresh in the expansion assay or cryopreserved at -140 degrees C. The QIAamp Micro DNA Kit was used to extract genomic DNA from the CD4+ T cells. This TCR derives from a human donor in good health. Specimen: naive CD4+ T cells from PBMCs. The cell subset or site label, read with the paper, signifies: naive CD4+ T cells isolated by negative enrichment.

This receptor carries the CDR3 CASSIIGGTGELFF. The DNA is TGTGCCAGTAGTATTATAGGGGGAACCGGGGAGCTGTTTTTT. The sequence is built from TRBV19 and TRBJ2-2; the best D guess is TRBD1, with 6 bases matching. V is cut by 3 bases and J by 5 bases, and the space between the germline ends is 10 bases. From cysteine to phenylalanine, the CDR3 is 14 amino acids long. The DNA shown is the 42-base CDR3, in frame from base 1. CDR1 and CDR2 are drawn from the germline V gene (reference sequence): LNHDA, SQIVND.